This entry concerns a single T cell receptor (beta chain). Sequencing was performed with immunoSEQ multiplex PCR; in TCRdb, only in-frame clones are kept and a portion is missing. The repertoire holds some 30,000 clones, with 84% as singletons. The data are from a study of early stage breast cancer tumors. About the research overall: Most invasive tumors, about 75% of the 16, were ER+/PR+/HER2-. Average read coverage per sample was 7.5 to 10-fold.

The CDR3 is made up of 13 amino acids. Germline-derived CDR1 and CDR2 are LNHDA and SQIVND (reference sequence). Trimming cost V 9 bases and J 0 bases, with 12 bases left between them. What was sequenced was blood. The source is a person aged 45-60 years with breast cancer. This chain connects TRBV19 to TRBJ2-7; unclear D gene. The CDR3 region is CASQDLSSYEQYF. The CDR3 DNA reads as TGTGCCAGCCAGGATCTGAGCTCCTACGAGCAGTACTTC.